Listed here are 5 T cell receptor beta chains from one sample, sequenced in a study of naive and memory T cell subsets. Overall study findings and caveats: Especially in CD8 cells, naive repertoires contained a few larger clonotypes, possibly CD45RA-re-expressing memory cells.

Which antigens these TCRs recognize remains unknown. The beta constant-region primer was an equimolar mix of two oligonucleotides covering TRBC1 and TRBC2. Four rounds of PCR amplified the ligated cDNA using nested alpha and beta constant-region primers plus SP2. TCRdb re-called the UMI-ligation and nested PCR reads with MiXCR, one entry per CDR3 protein. This table has about 160,000 distinct CDR3 sequences, 22% appearing once. Material: naive CD4+ T cells from blood. These receptors originate from a human donor in good health.

The chain recombines TRBV15 with TRBJ2-7; D not certain. The CDR3 consists of 13 residues. Germline values: CDR1 LNHNV, CDR2 YYDKDF (reference sequence). V gave up 4 bases and J gave up 2 bases, with 9 bases separating them. CDR3 sequence reads: CATSTGETYEQYF. The DNA of the CDR3 is TGTGCCACCAGCACGGGCGAGACCTACGAGCAGTACTTC. Full variable domain (remainder filled in from reference TRBV15 and TRBJ2-7): DAMVIQNPRYQVTQFGKPVTLSCSQTLNHNVMYWYQQKSSQAPKLLFHYYDKDFNNEADTPDNFQSRRPNTSFCFLDIRSPGLGDTAMYLCATSTGETYEQYFGPGTRLTVT.

This clonotype has at least ten counts. The rearrangement links TRBV12-3 or TRBV12-4 to TRBJ2-7; 10 nucleotides agree with TRBD2. The ends lost 2 bases at V and 5 bases at J; junction bases unmatched: 9. The CDR3 is made up of 16 amino acids. The CDR3 nucleotides are TGTGCCAGCAGTTTAAGGGAAATAGCGGGAGGCGACGAGCAGTACTTC. Amino acid sequence: CASSLREIAGGDEQYF.

This clonotype was seen a few times. The rearrangement uses TRBV30 and TRBJ2-5; D might be TRBD1 (5 bases). The length of the CDR3 is 13 residues. Trimming cost V 3 bases and J 5 bases, with 13 bases left between them. Germline CDR1 reads GTSNPN; CDR2 reads SVGIG (reference sequence). CDR3 loop: CAWSLQVLETQYF. Here the CDR3 DNA reads TGTGCCTGGAGCCTACAGGTACTGGAGACCCAGTACTTC.

This clonotype was observed at least ten times. J is TRBJ2-3 and V is TRBV29-1; possible D gene TRBD2, 6 bases. The length of the CDR3 is 14 residues. Germline V CDR1 and CDR2: SQVTM, ANQGSEA. Trimming took 3 bases from V and 6 from J, leaving 16 bases between them. DNA for the CDR3: TGCAGCGTTGATACGTTTCGGGGGTCGGATACGCAGTATTTT. This codes for CSVDTFRGSDTQYF.

This clonotype turned up a few times. The V and J genes are TRBV25-1 and TRBJ2-7; maybe TRBD1 (6 bases). Per the germline V gene, CDR1 is MGHDK and CDR2 is SYGVNS. V was cut by 6 bases and J by 3 bases, with 15 bases left in between. CDR3 length: 14 amino acids. In nucleotides, the CDR3 is TGTGCCAGCAGGAGGGGGAGAGGGGGCTACGAGCAGTACTTC. Translation: CASRRGRGGYEQYF.